There are many counts of the clone carrying this TCR beta chain. Its antigen is not identified. Each CDR3 protein gets one entry after TCRdb re-called the RT-PCR reads with MiXCR. The data show 560,000 or so distinct CDR3 sequences, with around 8% seen just once and approximately 13% held by the top ten. CDR1 is SEHNR and CDR2 is FQNEAQ in the germline V gene (reference sequence). V lost 7 bases and J 5 bases, leaving 15 bases between the germline ends. CDR3 length: 14 amino acids. These data come from a study of response to subunit inactivated influenza vaccine. Study-level points and caveats: Seasonal influenza vaccination, on each occasion, was suggested by the authors to recruit few new T cells.

The rearrangement joins TRBV7-9 to TRBJ2-1; unclear D gene. The clonotype originates from a man in his fifties or sixties who received an inactivated influenza vaccine. The material sequenced was PBMCs from blood, taken less than 30 months after vaccination. The CDR3 DNA reads TGTGCCAGCACTGGGCCCCCGAGCCACAATGAGCAGTTCTTC. Protein sequence: CASTGPPSHNEQFF.